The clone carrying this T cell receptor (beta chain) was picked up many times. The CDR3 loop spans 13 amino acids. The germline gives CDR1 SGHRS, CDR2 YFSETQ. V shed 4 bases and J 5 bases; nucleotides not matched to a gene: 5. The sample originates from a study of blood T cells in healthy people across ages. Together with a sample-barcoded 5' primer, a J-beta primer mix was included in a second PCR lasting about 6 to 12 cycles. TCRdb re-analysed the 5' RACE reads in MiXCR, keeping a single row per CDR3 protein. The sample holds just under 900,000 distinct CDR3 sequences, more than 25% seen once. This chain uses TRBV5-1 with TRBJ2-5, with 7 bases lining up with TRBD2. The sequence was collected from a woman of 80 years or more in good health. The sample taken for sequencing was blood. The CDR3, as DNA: TGCGCCAGCAGCCCAAGGGAGGGGGAGACCCAGTACTTC. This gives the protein CASSPREGETQYF. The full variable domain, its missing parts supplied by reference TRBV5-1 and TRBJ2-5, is KAGVTQTPRYLIKTRGQQVTLSCSPISGHRSVSWYQQTPGQGLQFLFEYFSETQRNKGNFPGRFSGRQFSNSRSEMNVSTLELGDSALYLCASSPREGETQYFGPGTRLLVL.